These T cell receptor beta chains were read from a single sample in a study of early T cells in non-severe SARS-CoV-2 infection. From the 5' RACE reads, TCRdb called clonotypes with MiXCR, one entry per CDR3 protein. The repertoire holds 29,000 or so distinct CDR3 sequences, with more than 4.5% as singletons. Sequenced sample: whole blood. These receptors all stem from an adult who was a healthcare worker with PCR-confirmed SARS-CoV-2 infection or an uninfected control (not recorded which). Both conserved end residues are part of each CDR3. Fields, in order: D gene, J gene, clone size, V gene, CDR3 DNA, CDR3 protein. The D gene is left open where the match is weak. Expanded clones get a size class; other rows say once, few or many, or leave the size out.

. TRBJ2-7 few TRBV28 TGTGCCAGCATGTCCCGGGGCCAGCTCACCTACGAGCAGTACTTC CASMSRGQLTYEQYF
TRBD1 TRBJ2-1 many TRBV20-1 TGCAGTGCCCAACACAGGGGCTACAACAATGAGCAGTTCTTC CSAQHRGYNNEQFF
. TRBJ2-1 few TRBV15 TGTGCCACCAGCAGAGATTTTTCCGATGAGCAGTTCTTC CATSRDFSDEQFF
TRBD1 TRBJ1-6 many TRBV12-3/TRBV12-4 TGTGCCAGCAGTTTGGGACAGGACTATTCACCCCTCCACTTT CASSLGQDYSPLHF
. TRBJ2-2 many TRBV12-3/TRBV12-4 TGTGCCAGCACCTATGACAAATACACCGGGGAGCTGTTTTTT CASTYDKYTGELFF
. TRBJ2-3 few TRBV29-1 TGCAGCGCCCTGGACGGCAGCACAGATACGCAGTATTTT CSALDGSTDTQYF
. TRBJ2-2 many TRBV6-5 TGTGCCAGCAGTTACTCGGGGGCAGGTGGGGTTAACACCGGGGAGCTGTTTTTT CASSYSGAGGVNTGELFF
TRBD2 TRBJ2-1 many TRBV18 TGTGCCAGCTCACGCCAACTGGCTAGCGGGAGCAATGAGCAGTTCTTC CASSRQLASGSNEQFF
. TRBJ1-6 . TRBV2 TGTGCCAGCAGTGAATCGTTTCGGCAGATTGTCGAGAATTCACCCCTCCACTTT CASSESFRQIVENSPLHF
. TRBJ2-3 many TRBV20-1 TGCAGTGCCCCTCCCCTCCAGGGCTCGGGCACAGATACGCAGTATTTT CSAPPLQGSGTDTQYF